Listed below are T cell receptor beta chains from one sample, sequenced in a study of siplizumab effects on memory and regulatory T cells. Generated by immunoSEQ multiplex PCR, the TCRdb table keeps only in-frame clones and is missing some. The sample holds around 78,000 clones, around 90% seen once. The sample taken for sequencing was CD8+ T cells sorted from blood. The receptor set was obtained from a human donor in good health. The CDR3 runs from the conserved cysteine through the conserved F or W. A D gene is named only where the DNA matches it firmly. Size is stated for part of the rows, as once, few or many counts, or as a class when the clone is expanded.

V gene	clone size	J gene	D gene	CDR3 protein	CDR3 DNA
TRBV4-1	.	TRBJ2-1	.	CASSHGVGEQFF	TGCGCCAGCAGCCACGGAGTTGGTGAGCAGTTCTTC
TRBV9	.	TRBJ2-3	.	CASSAAPGLGTDTQYF	TGTGCCAGCAGCGCAGCCCCGGGGCTGGGCACAGATACGCAGTATTTT
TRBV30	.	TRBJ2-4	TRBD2	CPKSPGTSGRAGGTKNIQYF	TGTCCTAAGAGTCCCGGGACTAGCGGGAGGGCCGGGGGGACCAAAAACATTCAGTACTTC
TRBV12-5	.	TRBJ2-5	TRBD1	CASGLVQGSRETQYF	TGTGCTAGTGGTTTGGTACAGGGGTCTAGGGAGACCCAGTACTTC
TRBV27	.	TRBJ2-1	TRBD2	CASSLLAGVVNEQFF	TGTGCCAGCAGCCTACTAGCGGGAGTAGTGAATGAGCAGTTCTTC
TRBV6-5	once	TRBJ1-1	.	CASSAGVALNTEAFF	TGTGCCAGCTCAGCGGGGGTGGCCTTGAACACTGAAGCTTTCTTT
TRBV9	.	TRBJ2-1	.	CASSVEGLPNNEQFF	TGTGCCAGCAGCGTAGAGGGGCTACCTAACAATGAGCAGTTCTTC
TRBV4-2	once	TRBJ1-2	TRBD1	CASSQDHGRGLEGYTF	TGTGCCAGCAGCCAAGATCACGGCAGGGGGTTGGAGGGCTACACCTTC
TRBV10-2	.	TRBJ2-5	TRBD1	CASSAGTGGMETQYF	TGCGCCAGCAGTGCCGGGACAGGGGGCATGGAGACCCAGTACTTC
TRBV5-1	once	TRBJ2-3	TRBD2	CASSTGLAGLTDTQYF	TGCGCCAGCAGCACTGGACTAGCGGGGCTCACAGATACGCAGTATTTT
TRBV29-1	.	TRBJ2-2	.	CSVEWRERELFF	TGCAGCGTTGAATGGCGGGAACGGGAGCTGTTTTTT
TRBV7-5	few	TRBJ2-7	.	CARRIPPAGSPSEQYF	TGTGCCAGAAGAATCCCCCCGGCAGGGAGCCCTAGCGAGCAGTACTTC
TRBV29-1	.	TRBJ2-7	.	CSVVYREHEQYF	TGCAGCGTTGTTTACAGGGAGCACGAGCAGTACTTC
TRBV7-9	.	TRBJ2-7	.	CASSLAGGSYEQYF	TGTGCCAGCAGCTTAGCGGGCGGCTCCTACGAGCAGTACTTC
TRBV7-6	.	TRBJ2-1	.	CASSSSVIEQFF	TGTGCCAGCAGCAGTAGCGTAATCGAGCAGTTCTTC
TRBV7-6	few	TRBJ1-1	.	CASSFNLNTEAFF	TGTGCCAGCAGCTTTAATCTAAACACTGAAGCTTTCTTT
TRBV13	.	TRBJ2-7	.	CASSPPDPSGPYEQYF	TGTGCCAGCAGCCCCCCAGACCCATCAGGCCCCTACGAGCAGTACTTC
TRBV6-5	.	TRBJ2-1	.	CASSYSSRAYNEQFF	TGTGCCAGCAGTTACTCGAGCAGAGCCTACAATGAGCAGTTCTTC
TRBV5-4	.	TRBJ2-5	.	CASSLGGQTSQETQYF	TGTGCCAGCAGCTTGGGCGGACAGACCTCACAAGAGACCCAGTACTTC
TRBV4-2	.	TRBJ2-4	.	CASSQEGGGGGNIQYF	TGTGCCAGCAGCCAAGAGGGGGGGGGCGGCGGTAACATTCAGTACTTC
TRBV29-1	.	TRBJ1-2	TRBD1	CSVRIQGNYGYTF	TGCAGCGTGAGGATACAGGGGAACTATGGCTACACCTTC
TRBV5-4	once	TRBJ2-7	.	CASSPREGLGEQYF	TGTGCCAGCAGCCCGAGAGAAGGGCTAGGCGAGCAGTACTTC
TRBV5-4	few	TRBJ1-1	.	CASGDGGGTEAFF	TGTGCCAGCGGGGACGGTGGTGGCACTGAAGCTTTCTTT
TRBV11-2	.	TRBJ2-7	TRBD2	CASRWTSGVGGYEQYF	TGTGCCAGCAGATGGACTAGCGGGGTCGGGGGCTACGAGCAGTACTTC
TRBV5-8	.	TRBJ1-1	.	CASSLWGNTEAFF	TGTGCCAGCAGCTTGTGGGGGAACACTGAAGCTTTCTTT
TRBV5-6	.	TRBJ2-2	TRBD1	CASKAGQGNTGELFF	TGTGCCAGCAAAGCGGGACAGGGGAACACCGGGGAGCTGTTTTTT
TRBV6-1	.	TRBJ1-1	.	CASSEATGMNTEAFF	TGTGCCAGCAGTGAAGCGACCGGGATGAACACTGAAGCTTTCTTT
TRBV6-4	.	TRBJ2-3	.	CASSDYGGPTDTQYF	TGTGCCAGCAGTGACTACGGAGGCCCCACAGATACGCAGTATTTT
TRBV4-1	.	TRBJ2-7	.	CASSQPPQGEWYEQYF	TGCGCCAGCAGCCAACCCCCGCAGGGTGAGTGGTACGAGCAGTACTTC
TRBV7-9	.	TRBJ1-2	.	CASSSNGIGAYGYTF	TGTGCCAGCAGCTCGAATGGTATAGGGGCCTATGGCTACACCTTC
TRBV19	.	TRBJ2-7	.	CASSAPAYEQYF	TGTGCCAGTAGTGCTCCAGCCTACGAGCAGTACTTC
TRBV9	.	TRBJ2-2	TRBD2	CASSGAGRTSGILGELFF	TGTGCCAGCAGCGGGGCGGGCAGGACTAGCGGGATTCTCGGGGAGCTGTTTTTT
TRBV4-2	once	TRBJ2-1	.	CASSQVGLVNNEQFF	TGTGCCAGCAGCCAAGTGGGACTCGTGAACAATGAGCAGTTCTTC
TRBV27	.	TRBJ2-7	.	CASSLIRGPEYF	TGTGCCAGCAGTTTAATAAGGGGACCTGAGTACTTC
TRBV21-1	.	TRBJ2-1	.	CASSKGRDRGNEQFF	TGTGCCAGCAGCAAAGGTAGGGACAGGGGCAATGAGCAGTTCTTC
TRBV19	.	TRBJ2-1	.	CASSVSPGSHNEQFF	TGTGCCAGTAGCGTCAGTCCGGGATCTCACAATGAGCAGTTCTTC
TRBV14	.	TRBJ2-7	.	CASSGDNAYEQYF	TGTGCCAGCAGCGGTGACAATGCCTACGAGCAGTACTTC
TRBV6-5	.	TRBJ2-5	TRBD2	CASSYTSGGAETQYF	TGTGCCAGCAGTTACACTAGCGGGGGGGCAGAGACCCAGTACTTC
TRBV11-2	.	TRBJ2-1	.	CASTLGGYNEQFF	TGTGCCAGCACCTTGGGGGGTTACAATGAGCAGTTCTTC
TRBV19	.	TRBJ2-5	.	CASSPLSLVDETQYF	TGTGCCAGTAGTCCCCTGTCCCTGGTCGACGAGACCCAGTACTTC
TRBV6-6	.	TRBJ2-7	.	CASSYSMGYEQYF	TGTGCCAGCAGTTACTCGATGGGGTACGAGCAGTACTTC
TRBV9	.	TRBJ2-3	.	CVSSVFPPPDTQYF	TGTGTCAGCAGCGTATTTCCCCCGCCCGATACGCAGTATTTT
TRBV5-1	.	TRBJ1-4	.	CASRGAGTNEKLFF	TGCGCCAGCAGGGGGGCAGGGACTAATGAAAAACTGTTTTTT
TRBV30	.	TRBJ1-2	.	CAWSGIYGYTF	TGTGCCTGGAGTGGGATCTATGGCTACACCTTC
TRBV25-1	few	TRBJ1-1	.	CASSLGGTAAFF	TGTGCCAGCAGTTTGGGGGGGACGGCAGCTTTCTTT
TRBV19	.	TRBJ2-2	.	CASRRTYTGELFF	TGTGCCAGTAGGAGGACCTACACCGGGGAGCTGTTTTTT
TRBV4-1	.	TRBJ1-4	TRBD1	CASSQVRDRTTNEKLFF	TGCGCCAGCAGCCAAGTCCGGGACAGAACAACTAATGAAAAACTGTTTTTT
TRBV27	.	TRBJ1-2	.	CASSDYYGYTF	TGTGCCAGCAGCGACTACTATGGCTACACCTTC
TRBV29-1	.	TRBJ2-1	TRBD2	CSVEEGLAVYNEQFF	TGCAGCGTTGAAGAAGGACTAGCGGTCTACAATGAGCAGTTCTTC
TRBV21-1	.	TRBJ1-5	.	CASSKPGVGNQPQHF	TGTGCCAGCAGCAAACCTGGGGTGGGCAATCAGCCCCAGCATTTT
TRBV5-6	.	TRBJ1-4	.	CASSLPVRGEVVEEKLFF	TGTGCCAGCAGCTTGCCGGTTCGGGGGGAAGTGGTTGAAGAAAAACTGTTTTTT
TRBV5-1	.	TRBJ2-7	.	CASRPYAGEGEQYF	TGCGCCAGCAGACCTTACGCGGGCGAGGGCGAGCAGTACTTC
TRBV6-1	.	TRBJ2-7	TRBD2	CASSERLAGGGLHYEQYF	TGTGCCAGCAGTGAGCGACTAGCGGGAGGTGGTCTACACTACGAGCAGTACTTC
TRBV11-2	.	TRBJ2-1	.	CASSFSGGGNEQFF	TGTGCCAGCAGCTTCTCCGGAGGCGGCAATGAGCAGTTCTTC
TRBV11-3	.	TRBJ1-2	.	CASSRDGPPPYYGYTF	TGTGCCAGCAGCCGTGATGGGCCACCGCCCTACTATGGCTACACCTTC
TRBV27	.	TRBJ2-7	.	CASSPTVASSYEQYF	TGTGCCAGCAGTCCCACCGTGGCGAGCTCCTACGAGCAGTACTTC